The 24 T cell receptor beta chains listed next were all sequenced from one sample in a study of regulatory T cells in long-lasting Graves disease (dated by TCRdb to 2020 to 2023). Receptors were amplified or captured by multiplex PCR. Sequencer: Illumina HiSeq 4000. To build TCR beta libraries, CDR3 regions were amplified by Arm-PCR using iRepertoire HTBI primers. The public reads were reprocessed in TCRdb via fastp at Q25 and MiXCR, keeping in-frame beta chains. All rows with the same CDR3 protein become a single entry with the most common DNA and genes. The sample yields more than 300,000 distinct CDR3 sequences; 15% to 19% were counted once. The ten largest clonotypes hold about a fifth of the sample. The time point label on this specimen signifies: newly diagnosed GD, antithyroid drugs for less than 3 months. RNA was extracted from PBMCs in TRIzol for both TCR sequencing and RNA sequencing. The sample consisted of peripheral blood mononuclear cells (PBMCs), taken at new diagnosis, from a patient treated with antithyroid drugs. These receptors came from a female donor with Graves disease.

CDR3 loop: CSASGGASYEQYF. In DNA form, the CDR3 reads TGCAGTGCTAGTGGCGGGGCCTCCTACGAGCAGTACTTC. The V call is TRBV20-1, the J call TRBJ2-7, with D perhaps matching TRBD2 (6 bases). The CDR3 covers 13 residues. Germline V gene lookup returns CDR1 DFQATT and CDR2 SNEGSKA (reference sequence). The ends were cut back, 3 bases at V and 0 bases at J, with 9 bases in the middle.

This rearrangement joins TRBV12-3 or TRBV12-4 to TRBJ2-1; 8 nucleotides line up with TRBD1. The ends lost 3 bases at V and 0 bases at J; junction bases unmatched: 4. The CDR3 has 16 residues. Written as DNA, the CDR3 is TGTGCCAGCAGTTTCGACAGGGGCCACTCCTACAATGAGCAGTTCTTC. It encodes CASSFDRGHSYNEQFF.

There are many counts of this clonotype. The gene calls are TRBV28 and TRBJ2-1; tentative D call: TRBD1 (6 bases). From germline, CDR1 is MDHEN and CDR2 SYDVKM. V lost 5 bases and J 13 bases, leaving 12 bases between the germline ends. This CDR3 comprises 11 residues. The CDR3 region has the DNA TGTGCCAGCAGTCCCCGGGACATCCAGTTCTTC. Residues: CASSPRDIQFF.

This sequence joins TRBV28 and TRBJ1-4, with a tentative D call TRBD1 (5 bases). The CDR3 extends over 17 amino acids. Germline V gives CDR1 MDHEN, CDR2 SYDVKM. Deletions cut 5 bases from V and 5 bases from J, with 21 bases between. This CDR3 is CASSARWGGSDNEKLFF. Written as DNA, the CDR3 is TGTGCCAGCAGTGCCCGATGGGGGGGTTCCGACAATGAAAAACTGTTTTTT.

V gene TRBV7-2 combines with J gene TRBJ2-7; maybe TRBD1 (6 bases). Germline V gene sequence: CDR1 SGHTA, CDR2 FQGNSA. V was shortened by 1 base and J by 5 bases, with 15 bases between the two germline ends. This CDR3 has 15 residues. The DNA of the CDR3 is TGTGCCAGCAGCTTAGATATGGGGGCGAGGGACGAGCAGTACTTC. As protein: CASSLDMGARDEQYF. The whole variable domain, filled in from reference TRBV7-2 and TRBJ2-7, reads GAGVSQSPSNKVTEKGKDVELRCDPISGHTALYWYRQSLGQGLEFLIYFQGNSAPDKSGLPSDRFSAERTGGSVSTLTIQRTQQEDSAVYLCASSLDMGARDEQYFGPGTRLTVT.

This clonotype has a count of ten or more. V and J are TRBV5-1 and TRBJ1-1; unclear D gene. The CDR3 runs to 14 residues. From germline, CDR1 is SGHRS and CDR2 YFSETQ. Trimming left V 4 bases short and J 0 bases short, with 10 bases between. CDR3 sequence (DNA): TGCGCCAGCAGCATGCGGCTGCTGAACACTGAAGCTTTCTTT. This gives the protein CASSMRLLNTEAFF.

The chain uses TRBV2 and TRBJ2-2, with a possible D match to TRBD1 (5 bases). Trimming shortened V by 6 bases and J by 4 bases, and 12 bases separated the two germline ends. Per germline, CDR1 SNHLY and CDR2 FYNNEI. This CDR3 has 14 amino acids. CDR3 nucleotide sequence: TGTGCCAGCAGCGCGTGGGGCCTCACCGGGGAGCTGTTTTTT. Its translation is CASSAWGLTGELFF.

This clonotype appeared many times. The chain combines TRBV7-9 with TRBJ2-7; D gene unclear. The CDR3 extends over 11 amino acids. V was shortened by 9 bases and J by 5 bases, with 11 bases between the two germline ends. Germline CDR1 SEHNR, CDR2 FQNEAQ (reference sequence). CDR3 DNA sequence: TGTGCCAGTGGACGGGCGGACGAGCAGTACTTC. Amino acids: CASGRADEQYF.

This clonotype was detected once. This chain uses TRBV2 with TRBJ2-5, with 12 bases that match TRBD2. The CDR3 totals 17 residues. Germline-derived CDR1 and CDR2 are SNHLY and FYNNEI. Unmatched junction bases numbered 7, after V lost 4 bases and J lost 1 base. This CDR3 is CASSGALAGGTQETQYF. Written as DNA, the CDR3 is TGTGCCAGCAGTGGAGCACTAGCGGGAGGTACCCAAGAGACCCAGTACTTC.

This clonotype was seen many times. The rearrangement joins TRBV6-1 to TRBJ1-2; 7 bases agree with TRBD1. The CDR3 contains 15 residues. Losses at the gene ends were 5 bases for V and 4 bases for J; bases not matched to a gene: 10. Looked up from germline, CDR1 is MNHNS and CDR2 is SASEGT. The CDR3 DNA reads as TGTGCCAGCAGTACCAGACAGGGCCCATTCTATGGCTACACCTTC. Protein: CASSTRQGPFYGYTF.

The chain has TRBV24-1 and TRBJ2-1; possibly TRBD2 for D (5 bases). V lost 4 bases, J lost 4 bases, and 19 bases lay in between. The length of the CDR3 is 17 residues. Germline V gives CDR1 KGHDR, CDR2 SFDVKD. CDR3 nucleotides: TGTGCCACCAGTGACCGAAACCCCTCCCCGGGATACAATGAGCAGTTCTTC. Protein product: CATSDRNPSPGYNEQFF.

This clonotype was recorded at least ten times. V gene TRBV9 combines with J gene TRBJ1-5; unclear D gene. Trimming cost V 0 bases and J 0 bases, with 4 bases left between them. Germline V CDR1 and CDR2: SGDLS, YYNGEE. The CDR3 covers 14 residues. In nucleotides, the CDR3 is TGTGCCAGCAGCGTAGGGGCTAGCAATCAGCCCCAGCATTTT. Translating it yields CASSVGASNQPQHF.

This clonotype was seen many times. The V and J genes are TRBV12-3 or TRBV12-4 and TRBJ1-2; no firm D call. Trimming stripped 6 bases from V and 2 bases from J, with 10 bases between. The CDR3 covers 13 residues. The CDR3 coding sequence is TGTGCCAGCAGACGGAACAGAAACTATGGCTACACCTTC. Amino acid sequence: CASRRNRNYGYTF.

This clonotype was recorded many times. The J gene is TRBJ2-5, the V gene TRBV20-1; a possible D gene is TRBD2 (6 bases). The CDR3 totals 15 residues. CDR1 DFQATT and CDR2 SNEGSKA come from the germline V gene (reference sequence). Trimming took 1 base from V and 4 from J, leaving 16 bases between them. CDR3 residues: CSARGWRGSPETQYF. In DNA form, the CDR3 reads TGCAGTGCTAGAGGGTGGCGGGGCTCCCCAGAGACCCAGTACTTC.

This clonotype was found many times. This chain uses TRBV4-1 with TRBJ2-3, with D perhaps matching TRBD2 (6 bases). The CDR3 totals 16 residues. V shed 3 bases and J shed 2 bases, with 15 bases lying between them. CDR1 is MGHRA, CDR2 YSYEKL, per germline. The CDR3 DNA reads TGCGCCAGCAGCCAGCCCACCGAGGACTACACAGATACGCAGTATTTT. It yields the protein CASSQPTEDYTDTQYF.

This clonotype was detected ten times or more. This rearrangement joins TRBV6-5 to TRBJ2-2; D gene uncertain. CDR3 length: 12 amino acids. The germline V gene encodes CDR1 MNHEY and CDR2 SVGAGI. Trimming took off 0 bases at V and 9 bases at J, with 5 bases between the two ends. CDR3 in DNA: TGTGCCAGCAGTTACTCGCAAAGGGAGCTGTTTTTT. Translated: CASSYSQRELFF.

The table lists this clonotype with many counts. The chain uses TRBV6-2 or TRBV6-3 and TRBJ1-5; TRBD1 is a possible D gene (5 bases). The CDR3 spans 21 residues. V gave up 6 bases and J gave up 2 bases, with 32 bases separating them. The germline gives CDR1 MNHEY, CDR2 SVGEGT. CDR3 coding DNA: TGTGCCAGCAGATCCTTTATATACGACCTAACCGGGACTCTGGGCAATCAGCCCCAGCATTTT. It is translated as CASRSFIYDLTGTLGNQPQHF.

This clonotype was seen only a few times. V usage is TRBV4-1 and J usage is TRBJ2-1, with TRBD2 as a possible D gene (6 bases). The CDR3 is 17 residues long. From germline, CDR1 is MGHRA and CDR2 YSYEKL. Trimming took 0 bases from V and 2 from J, leaving 14 bases between them. CDR3 DNA: TGCGCCAGCAGCCAAGATACCCCGGGAGTAGCCTACAATGAGCAGTTCTTC. Residues: CASSQDTPGVAYNEQFF.

The rearrangement uses TRBV9 and TRBJ1-4; tentative D call: TRBD1 (6 bases). V was pared by 2 bases and J by 4 bases, with 9 bases between. The length of the CDR3 is 14 residues. Germline-derived CDR1 and CDR2 are SGDLS and YYNGEE. In DNA, the CDR3 is TGTGCCAGCAGCGTGGACAGCTTTAATGAAAAACTGTTTTTT. It yields the protein CASSVDSFNEKLFF.

The V and J genes are TRBV12-3 or TRBV12-4 and TRBJ2-2; D unresolved. Trimming cost V 7 bases and J 3 bases, with 6 bases left between them. There are 12 residues in the CDR3. CDR3 DNA sequence: TGTGCCAGCAATGGCTACACCGGGGAGCTGTTTTTT. Protein: CASNGYTGELFF.

Regarding this clonotype: With only one base between it and a far larger clone, this is likely a read error. V is TRBV28 and J is TRBJ2-7; D is uncertain. This CDR3 has 15 amino acids. Trimming took off 1 base at V and 7 bases at J, with 17 bases between the two ends. Per the germline V gene, CDR1 is MDHEN and CDR2 is SYDVKM. The CDR3 loop is CASSLSHALYNEQYF. Written as DNA, the CDR3 is TGTGCCAGCAGTTTATCCCATGCCCTTTACAATGAGCAGTACTTC.

This clonotype was detected ten times or more. The CDR3 sequence is CASSQYPQGTHEQYF. The CDR3 DNA is TGTGCCAGCAGCCAGTATCCACAGGGAACCCACGAGCAGTACTTC. This chain uses TRBV3-1 with TRBJ2-7; TRBD1 might be the D (6 bases). This CDR3 spans 15 amino acids. The ends were cut back, 3 bases at V and 5 bases at J, with 17 bases in the middle. Germline loops: CDR1 LGHDT, CDR2 YNNKEL (reference sequence).

The sample holds many counts of this clonotype. The J gene is TRBJ1-2, the V gene TRBV6-2 or TRBV6-3; D is undetermined. CDR3 length equals 17 residues. Per germline, CDR1 MNHEY and CDR2 SVGEGT. Trimming stripped 0 bases from V and 4 bases from J, with 18 bases between. DNA for the CDR3: TGTGCCAGCAGTTACTCGTTTCAGGCAGAGAGGGTCTATGGCTACACCTTC. As protein: CASSYSFQAERVYGYTF.

The V and J genes are TRBV27 and TRBJ2-3; D is unclear. The CDR3 runs to 11 residues. Trimming cost V 5 bases and J 7 bases, with 7 bases left between them. Germline assignment: CDR1 MNHEY and CDR2 SMNVEV (reference sequence). CDR3 residues: CASSTYNTQYF. The CDR3 DNA sequence: TGTGCCAGCAGTACATATAATACGCAGTATTTT.